This T cell receptor beta chain was identified during a study of T cells after yellow fever vaccination. General study points: A weaker but faster secondary response was observed, peaking on day 5 versus 15. A small proportion of clonotypes was detected in both the CD4 and CD8 compartments. The booster saw the reappearance of most primary-vaccination clones (approximately 97% CD4, less than 90% CD8).

The ends lost 10 bases at V and 8 bases at J; junction bases unmatched: 16. Germline V lookup: CDR1 MNHEY, CDR2 SVGAGI. This CDR3 is built from 14 residues. Notes on this clonotype: No antigen is known for it.

The 5'RACE template-switching step produced TCR cDNA and added a universal primer site and UMIs. A single record per CDR3 protein comes from TCRdb applying MiXCR to the 5' RACE reads. Of some 300,000 distinct CDR3 sequences in the sample, 8% to 9.5% are singletons; the top ten hold 15% to 20%. The chain joins TRBV6-5 to TRBJ2-5, with TRBD2 identical over 7 bases. This receptor was obtained from a man aged 18 to 30 who received the YFV17D yellow fever vaccine. The source material was PBMCs, sampled more than 40 days after the first yellow fever vaccination. The CDR3 loop is CATRTSQVKVTQYF. In DNA, the CDR3 is TGTGCCACCCGGACTAGTCAGGTTAAAGTAACCCAGTACTTC.